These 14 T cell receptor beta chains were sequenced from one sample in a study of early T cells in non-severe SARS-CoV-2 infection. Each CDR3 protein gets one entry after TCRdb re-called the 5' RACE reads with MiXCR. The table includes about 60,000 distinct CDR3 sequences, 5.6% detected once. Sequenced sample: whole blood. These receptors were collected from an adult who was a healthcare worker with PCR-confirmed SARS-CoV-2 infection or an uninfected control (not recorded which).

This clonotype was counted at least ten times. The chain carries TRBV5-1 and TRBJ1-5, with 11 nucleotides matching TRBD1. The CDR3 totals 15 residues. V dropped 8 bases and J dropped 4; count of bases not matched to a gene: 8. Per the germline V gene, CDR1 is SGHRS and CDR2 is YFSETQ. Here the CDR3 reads CASKIGTGGNQPQHF. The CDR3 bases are TGCGCCAGTAAAATCGGGACAGGGGGAAATCAGCCCCAGCATTTT. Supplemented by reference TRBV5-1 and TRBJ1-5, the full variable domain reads KAGVTQTPRYLIKTRGQQVTLSCSPISGHRSVSWYQQTPGQGLQFLFEYFSETQRNKGNFPGRFSGRQFSNSRSEMNVSTLELGDSALYLCASKIGTGGNQPQHFGDGTRLSIL.

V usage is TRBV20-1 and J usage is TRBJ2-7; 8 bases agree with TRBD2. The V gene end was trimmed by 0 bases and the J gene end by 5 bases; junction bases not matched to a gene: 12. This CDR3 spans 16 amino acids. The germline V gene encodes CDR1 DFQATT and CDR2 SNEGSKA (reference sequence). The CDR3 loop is CSARDLGLGPGDEQYF. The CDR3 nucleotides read TGCAGTGCTAGAGATCTGGGACTAGGGCCAGGGGACGAGCAGTACTTC.

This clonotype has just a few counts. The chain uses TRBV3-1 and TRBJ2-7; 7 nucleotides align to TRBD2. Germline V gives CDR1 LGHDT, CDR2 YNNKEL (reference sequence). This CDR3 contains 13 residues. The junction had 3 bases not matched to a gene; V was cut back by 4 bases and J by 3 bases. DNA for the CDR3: TGTGCCAGCAGCCGCCGGGAGGACTACGAGCAGTACTTC. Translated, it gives CASSRREDYEQYF.

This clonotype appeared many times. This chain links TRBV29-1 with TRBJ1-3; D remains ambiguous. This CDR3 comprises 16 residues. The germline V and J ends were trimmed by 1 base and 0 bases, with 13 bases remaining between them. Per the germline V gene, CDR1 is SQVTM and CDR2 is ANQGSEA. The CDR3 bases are TGCAGCGTTGAAGTCTGGGCCGGGTCCTCTGGAAACACCATATATTTT. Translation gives CSVEVWAGSSGNTIYF.

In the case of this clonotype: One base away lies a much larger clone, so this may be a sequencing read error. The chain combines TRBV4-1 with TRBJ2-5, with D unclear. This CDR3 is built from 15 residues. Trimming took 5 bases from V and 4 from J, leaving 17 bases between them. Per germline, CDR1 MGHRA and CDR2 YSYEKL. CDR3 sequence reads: CASSYAFWSRETQYF. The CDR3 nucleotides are TGCGCCAGCAGCTACGCTTTTTGGAGCCGAGAGACCCAGTACTTC.

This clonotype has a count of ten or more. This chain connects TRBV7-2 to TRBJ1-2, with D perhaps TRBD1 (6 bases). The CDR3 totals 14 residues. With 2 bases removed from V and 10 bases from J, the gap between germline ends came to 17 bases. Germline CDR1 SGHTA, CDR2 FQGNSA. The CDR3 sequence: CASSLPPWTDAYTF. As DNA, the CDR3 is TGTGCCAGCAGCTTACCGCCGTGGACAGATGCCTACACCTTC.

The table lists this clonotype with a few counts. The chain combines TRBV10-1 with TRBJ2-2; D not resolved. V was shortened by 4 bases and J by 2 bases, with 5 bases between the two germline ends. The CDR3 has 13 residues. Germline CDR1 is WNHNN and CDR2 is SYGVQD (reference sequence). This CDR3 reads CASSVVNTGELFF. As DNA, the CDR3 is TGCGCCAGCAGTGTGGTCAACACCGGGGAGCTGTTTTTT.

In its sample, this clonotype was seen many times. In DNA form, the CDR3 reads TGTGCCAGCAGCCGCACGGGACCGGCCCAAGAGACCCAGTACTTC. Encoded protein: CASSRTGPAQETQYF. The chain is built from TRBV11-2 and TRBJ2-5; either TRBD1 or TRBD2 may fit D (5 bases each). The germline V gene encodes CDR1 SGHAT and CDR2 FQNNGV. This CDR3 contains 15 residues. V lost 5 bases, J lost 1 base, and 14 bases lay in between.

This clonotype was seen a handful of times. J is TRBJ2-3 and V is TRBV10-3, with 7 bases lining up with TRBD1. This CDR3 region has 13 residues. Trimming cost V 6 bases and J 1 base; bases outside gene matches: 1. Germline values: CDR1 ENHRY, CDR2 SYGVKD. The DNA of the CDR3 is TGTGCCATCAGAGGACAGGGCACAGATACGCAGTATTTT. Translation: CAIRGQGTDTQYF.

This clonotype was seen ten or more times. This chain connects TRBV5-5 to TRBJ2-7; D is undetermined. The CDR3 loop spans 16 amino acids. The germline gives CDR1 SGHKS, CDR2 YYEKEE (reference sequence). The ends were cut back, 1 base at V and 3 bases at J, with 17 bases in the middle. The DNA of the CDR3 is TGTGCCAGCAGCTTGTTGTTGTTGGCGGATAACTACGAGCAGTACTTC. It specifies CASSLLLLADNYEQYF.

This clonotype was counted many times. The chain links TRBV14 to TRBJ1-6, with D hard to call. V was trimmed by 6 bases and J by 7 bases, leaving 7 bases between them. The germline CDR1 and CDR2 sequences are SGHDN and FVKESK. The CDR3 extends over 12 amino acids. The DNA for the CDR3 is TGTGCCAGCAGTCTGCCCAATTCACCCCTCCACTTT. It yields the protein CASSLPNSPLHF.

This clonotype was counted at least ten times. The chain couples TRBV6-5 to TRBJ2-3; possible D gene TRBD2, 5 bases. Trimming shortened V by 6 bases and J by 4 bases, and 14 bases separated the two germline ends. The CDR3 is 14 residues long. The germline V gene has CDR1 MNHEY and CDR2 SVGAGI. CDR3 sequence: CASSLGFGADTQYF. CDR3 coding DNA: TGTGCCAGCAGCCTAGGATTCGGGGCAGATACGCAGTATTTT.

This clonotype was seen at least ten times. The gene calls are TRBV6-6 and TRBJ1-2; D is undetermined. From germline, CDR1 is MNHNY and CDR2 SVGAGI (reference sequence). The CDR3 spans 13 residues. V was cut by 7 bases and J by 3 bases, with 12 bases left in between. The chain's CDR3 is CASTDPVDYGYTF. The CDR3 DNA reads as TGTGCCAGCACCGACCCCGTTGACTATGGCTACACCTTC.

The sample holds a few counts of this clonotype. Written as DNA, the CDR3 is TGTGCCAGCAGCCTAGCAAGTTCGAACACCGGGGAGCTGTTTTTT. Amino acids: CASSLASSNTGELFF. The gene calls are TRBV13 and TRBJ2-2, with a weak D call TRBD2 (5 bases). V was clipped by 5 bases and J by 0 bases, with 10 bases between them. This CDR3 has 15 residues. Germline-derived CDR1 and CDR2 are PRHDT and FYEKMQ (reference sequence).